These 11 T cell receptor beta chains share one sample of origin, sequenced in a study of shared clonotypes between healthy human individuals (dated by TCRdb to 2019 to 2021). Library method: the immunoSEQ multiplex PCR assay. TCRdb mirrors the immuneACCESS table, restricted to in-frame sequences. Some clones are absent from its copies; in checked studies, under half trace to an unresolved V gene, and the reason for the others is unknown. The sample table contains about 600,000 clones; only one count was recorded for roughly 97% of them. About 0.06% of the sample is in the top ten clones. The sample taken for sequencing was naive CD4+ T cells sorted from blood. Per the publication, the cell subset or site label means: CD45RA+ positively selected. The receptors were gathered from a woman in her 30s in good health.

The rearrangement joins TRBV28 to TRBJ2-5; D is unclear. Between the trimmed V and J ends, which lost 4 bases and 2 bases, there was a span of 17 bases. The CDR3 length is 16 residues. Germline V CDR1 and CDR2: MDHEN, SYDVKM. Written as DNA, the CDR3 is TGTGCCAGCAGTTCACAAGGTGCTGGGAATCAAGAGACCCAGTACTTC. Its protein is CASSSQGAGNQETQYF.

The rearrangement joins TRBV6-5 to TRBJ1-2, with a weak D call TRBD1 (5 bases). Between the trimmed V and J ends, which lost 6 bases and 6 bases, there was a span of 14 bases. This CDR3 region has 13 residues. Germline V gives CDR1 MNHEY, CDR2 SVGAGI. CDR3 in DNA: TGTGCCAGCAGCTATGACAGCACTGATGGCTACACCTTC. Translated, it gives CASSYDSTDGYTF.

The chain employs TRBV5-1 and TRBJ2-5; 7 bases map to TRBD1. Trimming at V came to 4 bases and at J to 2 bases, leaving 11 bases not matched to a gene. The germline V gene has CDR1 SGHRS and CDR2 YFSETQ. The CDR3 extends over 16 amino acids. The CDR3 DNA reads TGCGCCAGCAGCGCCTCGGGACAGACAGTTCAAGAGACCCAGTACTTC. It specifies CASSASGQTVQETQYF.

This clone was picked up one time. This chain joins TRBV4-1 and TRBJ2-7, with 8 positions matching TRBD2. Per the germline V gene, CDR1 is MGHRA and CDR2 is YSYEKL. This CDR3 spans 16 amino acids. J gave up 2 bases and V 1 base, and 7 bases lay outside the gene matches. CDR3 region: CASSQASTSDTYEQYF. The CDR3, as DNA: TGCGCCAGCAGCCAAGCTTCGACTAGCGATACCTACGAGCAGTACTTC.

The gene calls are TRBV28 and TRBJ2-1; 12 bases line up with TRBD2. V lost 4 bases, J lost 7 bases, and 23 bases stayed unmatched. The CDR3 loop spans 21 amino acids. The germline V gene has CDR1 MDHEN and CDR2 SYDVKM. Here the CDR3 DNA reads TGTGCCAGCAGTTCTATTTGGGACAGGGGTTTACTAGCGGGAGGTCCGAATGAGCAGTTCTTC. Residues: CASSSIWDRGLLAGGPNEQFF.

The chain couples TRBV2 to TRBJ1-1; TRBD1 agrees at 7 bases. The CDR3 is 15 amino acids. With 7 bases clipped from V and 1 base from J, the junction kept 9 bases outside the gene matches. The germline gives CDR1 SNHLY, CDR2 FYNNEI. CDR3 in amino acids: CASITGAGRNTEAFF. The CDR3 DNA sequence: TGTGCCAGCATCACAGGGGCAGGGAGGAACACTGAAGCTTTCTTT.

This chain joins TRBV5-6 and TRBJ1-5; a possible D gene is TRBD1 (5 bases). V lost 0 bases to trimming and J lost 5 bases, with 9 bases between them. Per germline, CDR1 SGHDT and CDR2 YYEEEE. The CDR3 consists of 14 residues. CDR3 sequence reads: CASSLVKGDQPQHF. The CDR3 DNA sequence: TGTGCCAGCAGCTTGGTTAAAGGGGATCAGCCCCAGCATTTT.

The gene calls are TRBV5-1 and TRBJ1-3; D gene ambiguous. Germline loops: CDR1 SGHRS, CDR2 YFSETQ. The CDR3 contains 14 residues. With 3 bases removed from V and 5 bases from J, the gap between germline ends came to 12 bases. CDR3 in DNA: TGCGCCAGCAGCTCTGATCCGGAGAGAAACACCATATATTTT. Its translation is CASSSDPERNTIYF.

The rearrangement joins TRBV25-1 to TRBJ2-3; D gene unclear. Germline V CDR1 and CDR2: MGHDK, SYGVNS. The length of the CDR3 is 13 residues. V lost 4 bases to trimming and J lost 0 bases, with 5 bases between them. This chain's CDR3 is CASSGDSTDTQYF. CDR3 coding DNA: TGTGCCAGCAGTGGAGATAGCACAGATACGCAGTATTTT.

The J gene is TRBJ2-7, the V gene TRBV4-2; 14 nucleotides agree with TRBD2. CDR3 length: 18 residues. The junction had 10 bases not matched to a gene; V was cut back by 3 bases and J by 3 bases. CDR1 and CDR2 from the germline V gene are LGHNA and YNFKEQ. The DNA of the CDR3 is TGTGCCAGCAGCCAGGATACAGGACTAGCGGGAGGCCACTACGAGCAGTACTTC. Protein sequence: CASSQDTGLAGGHYEQYF.

In the case of this clone: Other DNA sequences in this sample translate to the same CDR3. V is TRBV28 and J is TRBJ2-3, with TRBD1 as a possible D gene (5 bases). Per the germline V gene, CDR1 is MDHEN and CDR2 is SYDVKM. V shed 4 bases and J shed 1 base, with 9 bases lying between them. CDR3 size: 14 residues. CDR3 coding DNA: TGTGCCAGCAGTTCCGGACAAGGCACAGATACGCAGTATTTT. The encoded protein is CASSSGQGTDTQYF.